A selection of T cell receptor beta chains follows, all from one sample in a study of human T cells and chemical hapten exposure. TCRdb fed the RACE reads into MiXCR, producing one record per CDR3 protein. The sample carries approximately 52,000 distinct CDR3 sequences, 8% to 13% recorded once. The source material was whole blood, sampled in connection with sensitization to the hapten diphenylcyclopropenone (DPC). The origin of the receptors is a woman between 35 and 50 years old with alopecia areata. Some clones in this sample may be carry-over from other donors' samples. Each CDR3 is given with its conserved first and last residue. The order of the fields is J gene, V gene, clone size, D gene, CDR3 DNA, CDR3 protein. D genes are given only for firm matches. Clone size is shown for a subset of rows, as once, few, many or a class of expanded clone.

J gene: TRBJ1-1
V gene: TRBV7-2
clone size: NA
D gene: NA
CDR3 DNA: TGTGCCAGCAGCCCATACACTACGTCGGACACGAAGAACACTGAAGCTTTCTTT
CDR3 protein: CASSPYTTSDTKNTEAFF

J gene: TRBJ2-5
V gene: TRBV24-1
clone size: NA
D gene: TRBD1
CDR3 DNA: TGTGCCACCAGTGATCCAGGGGGCGCGACGGAGACCCAGTACTTC
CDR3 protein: CATSDPGGATETQYF

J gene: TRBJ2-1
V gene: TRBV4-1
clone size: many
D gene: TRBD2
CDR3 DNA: TGCGCCAGCAGCCGGACGGAACTAGCGGGAGACAATGAGCAGTTCTTC
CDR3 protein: CASSRTELAGDNEQFF

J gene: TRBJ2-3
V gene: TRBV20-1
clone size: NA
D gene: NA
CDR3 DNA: TGCAGTGCCCCCGGGGGGCCAGATACGCAGTATTTT
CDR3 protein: CSAPGGPDTQYF

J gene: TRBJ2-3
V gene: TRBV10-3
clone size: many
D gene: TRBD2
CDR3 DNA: TGTGCCATCAGCCCGGGACTAGCACAACTCACAGATACGCAGTATTTT
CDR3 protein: CAISPGLAQLTDTQYF

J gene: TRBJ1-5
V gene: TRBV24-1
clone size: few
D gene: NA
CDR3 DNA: TGTGCCACCAGTGAGCAACATCAGCCCCAGCATTTT
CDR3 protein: CATSEQHQPQHF

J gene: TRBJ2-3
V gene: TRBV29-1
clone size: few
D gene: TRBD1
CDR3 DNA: TGCAGCGTTGAAGACCCACCCGGGACAGGGGGCACAGATACGCAGTATTTT
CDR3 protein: CSVEDPPGTGGTDTQYF

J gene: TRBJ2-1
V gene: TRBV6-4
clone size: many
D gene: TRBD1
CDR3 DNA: TGTGCCAGCAGCGACAGGGGGACCAGACTTAATGAGCAGTTCTTC
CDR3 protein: CASSDRGTRLNEQFF

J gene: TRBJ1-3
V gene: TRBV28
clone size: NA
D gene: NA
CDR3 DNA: TGTGCCAGCAGCCTACCTGTTGACTCTGGAAACACCATATATTTT
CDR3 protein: CASSLPVDSGNTIYF

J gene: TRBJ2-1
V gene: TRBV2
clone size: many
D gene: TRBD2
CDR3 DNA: TGTGCCAGCAGTGCTTCCAGCGGGGGTTACAATGAGCAGTTCTTC
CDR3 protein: CASSASSGGYNEQFF

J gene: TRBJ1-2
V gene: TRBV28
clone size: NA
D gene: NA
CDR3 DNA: TGTGCCAGCAGACAAACCGCTAACTATGGCTACACCTTC
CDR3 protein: CASRQTANYGYTF

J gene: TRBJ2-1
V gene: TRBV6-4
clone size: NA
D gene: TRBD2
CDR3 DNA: TGTGCCAGCAGCCGGACTAGTCTTTCCCCCTACAATGAGCAGTTCTTC
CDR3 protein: CASSRTSLSPYNEQFF

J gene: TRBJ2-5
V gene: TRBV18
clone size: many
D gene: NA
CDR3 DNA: TGTGCCAGCTCACCACCGGGGCAGTACCAAGAGACCCAGTACTTC
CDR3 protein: CASSPPGQYQETQYF

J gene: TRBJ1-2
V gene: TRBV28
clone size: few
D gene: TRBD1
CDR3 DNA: TGTGCCAGCCACGCAGGGGGGGCTAGGTATGGCTACACCTTC
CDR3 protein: CASHAGGARYGYTF

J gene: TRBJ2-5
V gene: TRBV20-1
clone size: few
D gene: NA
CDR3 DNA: TGCAGTGCTACTCTCCCAGGGATCGGGGAGACCCAGTACTTC
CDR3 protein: CSATLPGIGETQYF

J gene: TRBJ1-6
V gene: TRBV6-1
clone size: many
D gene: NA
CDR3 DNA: TGTGCCAGCGCTGGAGGAGGAGGGTTCAATTCACCCCTCCACTTT
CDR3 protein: CASAGGGGFNSPLHF

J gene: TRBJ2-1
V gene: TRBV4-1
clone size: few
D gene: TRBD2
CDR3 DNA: TGCGCCAGCAGCCAAATCTGGCGGGAGGAACGGTACAATGAGCAGTTCTTC
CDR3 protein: CASSQIWREERYNEQFF

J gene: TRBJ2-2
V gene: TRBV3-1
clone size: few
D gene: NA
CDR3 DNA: TGTGCCAGCAGCCAAGATACTCCCCCTACGAACACCGGGGAGCTGTTTTTT
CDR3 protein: CASSQDTPPTNTGELFF

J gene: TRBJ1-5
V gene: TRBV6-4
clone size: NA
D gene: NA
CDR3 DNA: TGTGCCAGCAGACCCGGACACTCCCGACCCCAGCATTTT
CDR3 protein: CASRPGHSRPQHF

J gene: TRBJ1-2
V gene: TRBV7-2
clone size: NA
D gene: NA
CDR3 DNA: TGTGCCAGCAGCTTAGTCTTCGGCACCTATGGCTACACCTTC
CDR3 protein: CASSLVFGTYGYTF

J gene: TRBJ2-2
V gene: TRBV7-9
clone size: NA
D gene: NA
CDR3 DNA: TGTGCCAGCAGCTTTATCCAGGGAGGCACCGGGGAGCTGTTTTTT
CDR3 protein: CASSFIQGGTGELFF

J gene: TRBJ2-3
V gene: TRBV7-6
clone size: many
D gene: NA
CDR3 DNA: TGTGCCAGCAGCTTCTCCTGGGGGGACATGGGGGATACGCAGTATTTT
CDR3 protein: CASSFSWGDMGDTQYF

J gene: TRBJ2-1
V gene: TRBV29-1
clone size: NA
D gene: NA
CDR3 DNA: TGCAGCGTCGGTACCGTACGGAGCTACAATGAGCAGTTCTTC
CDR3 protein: CSVGTVRSYNEQFF

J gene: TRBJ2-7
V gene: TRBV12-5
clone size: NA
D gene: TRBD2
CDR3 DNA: TGTGCTAGTGCCTTATCCGGGACTAGCGGGGGCCTTTACGAGCAGTACTTC
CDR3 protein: CASALSGTSGGLYEQYF

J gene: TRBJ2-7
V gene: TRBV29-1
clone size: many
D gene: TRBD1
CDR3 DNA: TGCAGCGCTACTGGGGGACAGGGAAATCCCTACGAGCAGTACTTC
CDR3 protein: CSATGGQGNPYEQYF

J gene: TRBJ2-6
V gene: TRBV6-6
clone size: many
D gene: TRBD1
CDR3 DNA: TGTGCCAGCAGTTCGACAGGGGTCGGGGCCAACGTCCTGACTTTC
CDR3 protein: CASSSTGVGANVLTF

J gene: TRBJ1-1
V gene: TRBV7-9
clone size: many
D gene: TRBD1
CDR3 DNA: TGTGCCAGCAGCTTCTCGACAGGGCTACATGGGAACACTGAAGCTTTCTTT
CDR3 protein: CASSFSTGLHGNTEAFF

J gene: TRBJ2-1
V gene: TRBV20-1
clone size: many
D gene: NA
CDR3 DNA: TGCAGTGCTAGAGGGGGTAATGAGCAGTTCTTC
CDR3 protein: CSARGGNEQFF

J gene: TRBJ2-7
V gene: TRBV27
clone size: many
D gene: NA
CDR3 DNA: TGTGCCAGCAGTTCCGACGGGAGAGGGCGGGAGCAGTACTTC
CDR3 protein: CASSSDGRGREQYF

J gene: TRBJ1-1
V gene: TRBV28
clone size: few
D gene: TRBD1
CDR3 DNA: TGTGCCAGCAGCCCTCCAGGGGGCTGGAACACTGAAGCTTTCTTT
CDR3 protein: CASSPPGGWNTEAFF

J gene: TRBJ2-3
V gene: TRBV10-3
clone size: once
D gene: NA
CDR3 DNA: TGTGCCATCAGACAGCCTCTCACAGATACGCTGTATTTT
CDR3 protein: CAIRQPLTDTLYF

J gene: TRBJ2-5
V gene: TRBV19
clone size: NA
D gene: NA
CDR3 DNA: TGTGCCAGTAGTATCGGCGGTACGGCAGGGCAGGAGACCCAGTACTTC
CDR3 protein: CASSIGGTAGQETQYF

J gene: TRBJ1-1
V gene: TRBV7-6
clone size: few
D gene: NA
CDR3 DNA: TGTGCCAGCAGCTTAGTGGGGAGAGAAGCTTTCTTT
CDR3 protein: CASSLVGREAFF

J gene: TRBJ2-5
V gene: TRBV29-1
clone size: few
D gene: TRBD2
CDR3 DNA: TGCAGCGTCTCCTCCGGACTAGCGGGAGAGACCCAGTACTTC
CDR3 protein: CSVSSGLAGETQYF

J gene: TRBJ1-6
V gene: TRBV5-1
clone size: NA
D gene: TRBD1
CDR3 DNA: TGCGCCAGCAGAGGTCAGGGGGCGCAAGGTTCACCCCTCCACTTT
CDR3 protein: CASRGQGAQGSPLHF

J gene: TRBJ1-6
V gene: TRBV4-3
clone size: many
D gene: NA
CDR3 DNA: TGCGCCAGCAGCCCGCGGGCAGGGCTCCAGGTTTCACCCCTCCACTTT
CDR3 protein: CASSPRAGLQVSPLHF

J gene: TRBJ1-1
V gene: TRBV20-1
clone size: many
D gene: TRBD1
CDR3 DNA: TGCAGTGCTAGAGACCCGACAGGGGCGGCGGCTTTCTTT
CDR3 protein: CSARDPTGAAAFF

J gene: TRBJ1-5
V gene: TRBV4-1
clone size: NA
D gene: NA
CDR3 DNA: TGCGCCAGCAGCCAAGGAGACAGACAGCCCCAGCATTTT
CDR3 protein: CASSQGDRQPQHF

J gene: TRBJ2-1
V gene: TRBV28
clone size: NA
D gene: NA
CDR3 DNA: TGTGCCAGCCTCACGTCAGATCTTGGGCAGTTCTTC
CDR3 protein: CASLTSDLGQFF

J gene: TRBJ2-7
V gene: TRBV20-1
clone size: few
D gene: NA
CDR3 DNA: TGCAGTGCTAGAGATTGGAGGGGGCCAGAGAACGAGCAGTACTTC
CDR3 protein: CSARDWRGPENEQYF

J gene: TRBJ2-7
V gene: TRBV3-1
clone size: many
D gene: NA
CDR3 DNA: TGTGCCAGCAGCCAGGGGCCCACCGAGCAGTACTTC
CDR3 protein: CASSQGPTEQYF

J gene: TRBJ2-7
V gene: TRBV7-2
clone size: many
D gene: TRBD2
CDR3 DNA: TGTGCCAGCAGTCAAAGGACTAGCGGGAGGAAGCAGTACTTC
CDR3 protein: CASSQRTSGRKQYF

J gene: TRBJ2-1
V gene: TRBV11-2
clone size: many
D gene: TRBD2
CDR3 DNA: TGTGCCAGCAGCTCCCGAGGGCTAGCGGACCGACGGAAGTCCTACAATGAGCAGTTCTTC
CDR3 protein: CASSSRGLADRRKSYNEQFF